Listed here are 6 T cell receptor beta chains from one sample, sequenced in a study of blood T cell repertoires in COVID-19. TCRdb keeps only in-frame clones here, not all; method: immunoSEQ multiplex PCR. The table records about 100,000 clones, 70% to 85% of them present only once. The specimen was peripheral blood. Receptors originate from a man between 65 and 85 years old with active or convalescent COVID-19.

The count of this clone is one. V gene TRBV4-1 combines with J gene TRBJ1-5; D unresolved. V was shortened by 4 bases and J by 7 bases, with 14 bases between the two germline ends. Looked up from germline, CDR1 is MGHRA and CDR2 is YSYEKL. The CDR3 runs 14 residues. The CDR3 region is CASSPTTEGQPQHF. CDR3 bases: TGCGCCAGCAGCCCTACTACTGAAGGACAGCCCCAGCATTTT.

This chain connects TRBV11-3 to TRBJ1-5, with 8 bases that match TRBD1. This CDR3 comprises 17 residues. V lost 10 bases, J lost 4 bases, and 18 bases stayed unmatched. Germline CDR1 and CDR2: SGHNT and YENEEA. For the CDR3, the DNA is TGTGCCACTAAGGGTGAATTGACAGGGGTTGAGAATCAGCCCCAGCATTTT. Translated, it gives CATKGELTGVENQPQHF.

The chain links TRBV18 to TRBJ1-2, with TRBD1 as a possible D gene (6 bases). V lost 1 base and J lost 2, with 14 bases in between. CDR1 KGHSH and CDR2 LQKENI come from the germline V gene. This CDR3 is 16 amino acids long. The CDR3 bases are TGTGCCAGCTCACCACTGTGGGACACCCACAACTATGGCTACACCTTC. Translating it yields CASSPLWDTHNYGYTF.

The rearrangement uses TRBV12-3 or TRBV12-4 and TRBJ1-1; D is unclear. Trimming cost V 5 bases and J 4 bases, with 8 bases left between them. This CDR3 has 12 residues. CDR3 in amino acids: CASSLGSTEAFF. CDR3 in DNA: TGTGCCAGCAGTCTCGGGTCCACTGAAGCTTTCTTT.

The chain links TRBV28 to TRBJ1-5, with 10 bases identical to TRBD1. Germline loops: CDR1 MDHEN, CDR2 SYDVKM. This CDR3 contains 15 residues. The junction had 6 bases not matched to a gene; V was cut back by 6 bases and J by 4 bases. The CDR3 is CASSPGDRGNQPQHF. The CDR3 DNA is TGTGCCAGCAGCCCCGGGGACAGGGGTAATCAGCCCCAGCATTTT.

CDR3 in amino acids: CASSPRDRGNQPQHF. As DNA, the CDR3 is TGTGCCAGCTCACCACGGGACAGGGGCAATCAGCCCCAGCATTTT. V usage is TRBV18 and J usage is TRBJ1-5; 9 bases are shared with TRBD1. The CDR3 loop spans 15 amino acids. With V trimmed by 1 base and J by 2 bases, 0 bases remained unmatched. CDR1 is KGHSH, CDR2 LQKENI, per germline.